Sequencing of this TCR beta chain was carried out in a study of blood T cell repertoires in COVID-19. Produced via immunoSEQ multiplex PCR; TCRdb's table is partial and in-frame only. The sample records around 140,000 clones, about 76% being singletons. V lost 4 bases and J lost 3, with 8 bases in between. Germline V gene data show CDR1 as SGHKS and CDR2 as YYEKEE (reference sequence). The length of the CDR3 is 12 residues. The TCR originated in a woman aged 55 to 70 with active or convalescent COVID-19. The genes are TRBV5-5 and TRBJ2-7; tentatively, D is TRBD1 (5 bases). Sequencing input: peripheral blood. CDR3 DNA sequence: TGTGCCAGCAGCGTGGACATCTACGAGCAGTACTTC. This sequence encodes CASSVDIYEQYF.